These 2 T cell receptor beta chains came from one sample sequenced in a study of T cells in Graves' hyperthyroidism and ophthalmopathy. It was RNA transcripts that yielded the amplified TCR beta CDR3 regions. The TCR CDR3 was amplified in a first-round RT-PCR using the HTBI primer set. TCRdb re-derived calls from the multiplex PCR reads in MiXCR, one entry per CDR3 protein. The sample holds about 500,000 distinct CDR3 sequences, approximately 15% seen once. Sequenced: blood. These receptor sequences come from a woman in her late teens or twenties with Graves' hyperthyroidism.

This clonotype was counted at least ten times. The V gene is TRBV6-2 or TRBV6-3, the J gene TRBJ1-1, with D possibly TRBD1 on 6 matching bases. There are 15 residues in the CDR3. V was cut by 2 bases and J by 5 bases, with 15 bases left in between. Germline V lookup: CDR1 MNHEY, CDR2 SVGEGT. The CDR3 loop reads CASSYRDIPTTEAFF. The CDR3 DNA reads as TGTGCCAGCAGTTACAGGGACATCCCTACGACTGAAGCTTTCTTT.

The CDR3 DNA reads TGCGCCAGCAGCCAGACACCGGGACAGACCTACGAGCAGTACTTC. This codes for CASSQTPGQTYEQYF. J is TRBJ2-7 and V is TRBV4-1, with 7 bases matching TRBD1. Germline V gene sequence: CDR1 MGHRA, CDR2 YSYEKL. This CDR3 comprises 15 residues. V was clipped by 3 bases and J by 2 bases; unmatched bases: 7.